Included here is one T cell receptor (beta chain) sequence, with context. These data are taken from a study of a mutant IDH1 vaccine in newly diagnosed glioma. Libraries were prepared by immunoSEQ multiplex PCR; TCRdb keeps only in-frame clonotypes and omits some of them. The repertoire holds roughly 68,000 clones, with around 74% as singletons. V shed 1 base and J 8 bases; nucleotides not matched to a gene: 6. The CDR3 has 15 amino acids. Germline V lookup: CDR1 SGHNT, CDR2 YYREEE (reference sequence). Stated time point: baseline, week 1 (first vaccination visit). Treatment of the sample: pre-vaccination baseline after standard-of-care therapy. Those who donated had recent WHO grade 3 or 4 IDH1-mutant, ATRX-lost astrocytomas.

The clonotype was recovered from a man aged 50 or older with glioma. This rearrangement joins TRBV5-4 to TRBJ1-2; TRBD1 matches 12 bases. The sequencing here drew on PBMCs, taken from a glioma patient treated with radiotherapy, temozolomide or both. Here the CDR3 DNA reads TGTGCCAGCAGCTTGTTGGGACAGGGGGCGCGCGGCTACACCTTC. Translating it yields CASSLLGQGARGYTF.